Below, 13 T cell receptor beta chains from the same sample are listed, as sequenced in a study of blood T cell repertoires in COVID-19. Clones were sequenced by immunoSEQ multiplex PCR, and TCRdb holds only the in-frame ones, with some missing. This sample has roughly 100,000 clones, with about 77% found just once. Material for sequencing was peripheral blood. These receptors were taken from a woman older than 75 with acute or convalescent COVID-19.

This clone was detected once. The chain recombines TRBV21-1 with TRBJ2-7; the table's TRBD2 call for D was not verified on the DNA. TRBV21-1 represents a pseudogene. This CDR3 region has 15 residues. For the CDR3, the DNA is TGTGCCAGCAACAACCTCCCGACTCCCTCCTACGAGCAGTACTTC. Its translation: CASNNLPTPSYEQYF.

The CDR3 reads CASSQGWEKEFF. The CDR3 nucleotides are TGTGCCAGCAGCCAAGGATGGGAGAAGGAGTTCTTC. The chain links TRBV3-1 (or the pseudogene TRBV3-2) to TRBJ2-1, with TRBD2 as a possible D gene (5 bases). From germline, CDR1 is LGHDT and CDR2 YNNKEL (reference sequence). The CDR3 has 12 amino acids. V was trimmed by 1 base and J by 14 bases, leaving 12 bases between them.

This sequence joins TRBV2 and TRBJ2-5; no firm D call. CDR1 and CDR2 (germline): SNHLY, FYNNEI. This CDR3 comprises 12 residues. Trimming left V 6 bases short and J 2 bases short, with 7 bases between. CDR3 amino acids: CASREPQETQYF. DNA for the CDR3: TGTGCCAGCAGGGAACCACAAGAGACCCAGTACTTC.

The gene calls are TRBV5-1 and TRBJ2-3, with TRBD1 matching 7 bases. The CDR3 has 15 residues. Trimming cost V 0 bases and J 1 base; bases outside gene matches: 2. Germline V gene lookup returns CDR1 SGHRS and CDR2 YFSETQ. CDR3 coding DNA: TGCGCCAGCAGCTTGGAGGGGACAGGCACAGATACGCAGTATTTT. This gives the protein CASSLEGTGTDTQYF. The variable domain in full, with the rest retrieved from reference TRBV5-1 and TRBJ2-3, is KAGVTQTPRYLIKTRGQQVTLSCSPISGHRSVSWYQQTPGQGLQFLFEYFSETQRNKGNFPGRFSGRQFSNSRSEMNVSTLELGDSALYLCASSLEGTGTDTQYFGPGTRLTVL.

V and J are TRBV7-3 and TRBJ2-2; 8 positions agree with TRBD2. The CDR3 has 16 residues. CDR1 SGHTA and CDR2 FQGTGA come from the germline V gene. J lost 3 bases, V lost 2 bases, and 5 bases had no gene match. The CDR3 spells CASSLGPAGDTGELFF. The DNA of the CDR3 is TGTGCCAGCAGCTTAGGTCCAGCGGGAGACACCGGGGAGCTGTTTTTT.

The rearrangement uses TRBV9 and TRBJ2-7; D possibly corresponds to TRBD1 (5 bases). The CDR3 spans 14 residues. Germline CDR1 is SGDLS and CDR2 is YYNGEE. Trimming pared 0 bases from V and 0 bases from J, leaving 7 bases between. The CDR3 DNA sequence: TGTGCCAGCAGCGTAGATCAGGGCTCCTACGAGCAGTACTTC. Residues: CASSVDQGSYEQYF.

The chain carries TRBV2 and TRBJ2-1; TRBD2 matches 11 bases. The germline CDR1 and CDR2 sequences are SNHLY and FYNNEI. Trimming removed 2 bases from V and 10 bases from J; junction bases left unmatched: 1. The CDR3 has 13 residues. The CDR3 is CASSELAGGEQFF. The CDR3 bases are TGTGCCAGCAGTGAACTAGCGGGGGGAGAGCAGTTCTTC.

The chain combines TRBV10-3 with TRBJ1-4; D possibly corresponds to TRBD1 (5 bases). Germline assignment: CDR1 ENHRY and CDR2 SYGVKD. V was shortened by 6 bases and J by 2 bases, with 7 bases between the two germline ends. CDR3 length: 13 amino acids. The DNA of the CDR3 is TGTGCCATCAGCCAGGGTACTAATGAAAAACTGTTTTTT. Encoded protein: CAISQGTNEKLFF.

The rearrangement joins TRBV7-6 to TRBJ2-2; 7 positions agree with TRBD1. Germline V gives CDR1 SGHVS, CDR2 FNYEAQ. The CDR3 sequence is 17 residues long. The ends lost 4 bases at V and 4 bases at J; junction bases unmatched: 12. CDR3 protein: CASSSPRTGTSTGELFF. The DNA for the CDR3 is TGTGCCAGCAGCTCGCCCCGGACAGGAACGAGCACCGGGGAGCTGTTTTTT.

The chain has TRBV28 and TRBJ1-1; 10 bases align to TRBD1. The CDR3 has 15 residues. Germline V gives CDR1 MDHEN, CDR2 SYDVKM. V was clipped by 6 bases and J by 4 bases; unmatched bases: 8. The CDR3 loop reads CASSLTDRGITEAFF. CDR3 DNA sequence: TGTGCCAGCAGCCTCACGGACAGGGGGATCACTGAAGCTTTCTTT.

The chain links TRBV28 to TRBJ1-3; D possibly corresponds to TRBD1 (5 bases). Germline V gene data show CDR1 as MDHEN and CDR2 as SYDVKM. Trimming took 2 bases from V and 4 from J, leaving 12 bases between them. The CDR3 length is 15 residues. The CDR3 loop is CASSLRDYIGNTIYF. The CDR3 region has the DNA TGTGCCAGCAGTTTAAGGGACTACATCGGAAACACCATATATTTT.

In this sample, this clone turned up many times. DNA for the CDR3: TGTGCCAGCAGCTTAATGGGGCAGGGGGTTGGAAACACCATATATTTT. Its translation: CASSLMGQGVGNTIYF. J is TRBJ1-3 and V is TRBV7-2; 7 bases match TRBD1. The CDR3 loop spans 16 amino acids. Trimming at V came to 2 bases and at J to 3 bases, leaving 7 bases not matched to a gene. The germline V gene encodes CDR1 SGHTA and CDR2 FQGNSA.

This clone occurred a few times. The V call is TRBV2, the J call TRBJ2-7; tentative D call: TRBD2 (5 bases). Trimming stripped 5 bases from V and 4 bases from J, with 15 bases between. CDR3 length: 14 residues. Looked up from germline, CDR1 is SNHLY and CDR2 is FYNNEI. CDR3 sequence: CASSPQPSIYEQYF. CDR3 DNA: TGTGCCAGCAGTCCTCAACCTAGCATATACGAGCAGTACTTC.